This TCR beta chain was recovered during a study of blood T cell repertoires in COVID-19. Study background: COVID-19 samples collected from the United States, Italy and Spain covered acute and convalescent phases.

Under the authors' procedure: Researchers report that nucleated cell counts were estimated from reference gene primer amplification. Generated by immunoSEQ multiplex PCR, the TCRdb table keeps only in-frame clones and is missing some. The V and J calls and the clone size are those of that table, but D and trimming were determined from the DNA. The sample has 300,000 to 450,000 clones; approximately 87% are singletons. This CDR3 has 13 residues. Germline CDR1 SGHKS, CDR2 YYEKEE (reference sequence). Between the trimmed V and J ends, which lost 4 bases and 3 bases, there was a span of 8 bases. The sample comprised PBMCs or T cells enriched from blood (not recorded which). The rearrangement uses TRBV5-5 and TRBJ1-5, with D unclear. The clonotype was recovered from a man aged 40-49 years in a cohort exposed to, infected with or recovered from COVID-19 (not recorded which). CDR3 region: CASSTIVNQPQHF. The CDR3 DNA sequence: TGTGCCAGCAGCACCATAGTCAATCAGCCCCAGCATTTT.